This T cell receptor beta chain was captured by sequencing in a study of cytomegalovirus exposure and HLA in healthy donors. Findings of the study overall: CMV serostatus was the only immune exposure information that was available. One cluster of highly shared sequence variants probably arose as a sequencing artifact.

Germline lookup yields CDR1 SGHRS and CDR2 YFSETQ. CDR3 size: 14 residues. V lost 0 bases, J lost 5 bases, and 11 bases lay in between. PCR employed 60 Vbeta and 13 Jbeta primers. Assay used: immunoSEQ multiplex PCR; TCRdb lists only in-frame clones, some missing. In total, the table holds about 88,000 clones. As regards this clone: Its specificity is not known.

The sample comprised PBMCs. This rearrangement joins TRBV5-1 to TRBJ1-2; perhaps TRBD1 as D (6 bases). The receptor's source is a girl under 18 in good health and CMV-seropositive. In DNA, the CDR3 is TGCGCCAGCAGCTTGGTACAGGGAGGGTATGGCTACACCTTC. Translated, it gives CASSLVQGGYGYTF.